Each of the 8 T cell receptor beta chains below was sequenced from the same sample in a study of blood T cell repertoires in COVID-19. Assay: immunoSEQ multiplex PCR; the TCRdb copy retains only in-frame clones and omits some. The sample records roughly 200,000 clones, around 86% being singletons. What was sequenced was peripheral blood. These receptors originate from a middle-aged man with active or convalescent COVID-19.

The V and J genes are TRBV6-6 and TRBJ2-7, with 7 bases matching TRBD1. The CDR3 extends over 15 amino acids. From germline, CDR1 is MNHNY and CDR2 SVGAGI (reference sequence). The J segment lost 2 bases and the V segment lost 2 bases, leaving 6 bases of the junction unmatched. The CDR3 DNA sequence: TGTGCCAGCAGTTACCTTCAGGGGGAGCCCTACGAGCAGTACTTC. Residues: CASSYLQGEPYEQYF.

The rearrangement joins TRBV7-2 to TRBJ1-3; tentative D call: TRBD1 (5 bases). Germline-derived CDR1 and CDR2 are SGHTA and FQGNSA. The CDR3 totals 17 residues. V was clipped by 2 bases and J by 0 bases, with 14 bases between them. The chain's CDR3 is CASSLRQPTSSGNTIYF. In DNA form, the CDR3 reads TGTGCCAGCAGCTTACGACAGCCGACCTCCTCTGGAAACACCATATATTTT.

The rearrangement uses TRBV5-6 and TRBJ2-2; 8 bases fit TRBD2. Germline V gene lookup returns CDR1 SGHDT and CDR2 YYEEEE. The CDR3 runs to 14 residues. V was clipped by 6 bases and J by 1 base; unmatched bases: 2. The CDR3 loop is CASIAGGNTGELFF. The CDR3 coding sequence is TGTGCCAGCATTGCGGGAGGGAACACCGGGGAGCTGTTTTTT.

The CDR3 is CAWSVPPSDEQYF. The CDR3 nucleotides are TGTGCCTGGAGTGTACCCCCCTCGGACGAGCAGTACTTC. The rearrangement links TRBV30 to TRBJ2-7, with D uncertain. Per germline, CDR1 GTSNPN and CDR2 SVGIG (reference sequence). The CDR3 sequence is 13 residues long. With 0 bases removed from V and 5 bases from J, the gap between germline ends came to 11 bases.

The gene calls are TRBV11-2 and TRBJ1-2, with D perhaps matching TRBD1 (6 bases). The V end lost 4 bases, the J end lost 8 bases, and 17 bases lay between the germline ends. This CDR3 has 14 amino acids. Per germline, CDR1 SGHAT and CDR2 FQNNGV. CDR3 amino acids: CASSSLAPGEGYTF. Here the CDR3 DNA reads TGTGCCAGCAGCTCCCTAGCTCCAGGGGAGGGCTACACCTTC.

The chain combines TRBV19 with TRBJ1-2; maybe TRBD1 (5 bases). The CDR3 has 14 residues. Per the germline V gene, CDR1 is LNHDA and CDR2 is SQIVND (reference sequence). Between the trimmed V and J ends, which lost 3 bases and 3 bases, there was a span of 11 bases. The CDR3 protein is CASSIRDSDYGYTF. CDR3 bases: TGTGCCAGTAGTATCCGGGACTCGGACTATGGCTACACCTTC.

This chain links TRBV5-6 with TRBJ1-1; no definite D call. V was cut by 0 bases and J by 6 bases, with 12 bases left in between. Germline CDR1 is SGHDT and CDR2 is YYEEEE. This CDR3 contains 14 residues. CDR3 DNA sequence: TGTGCCAGCAGCTTGGCGTTGGCAGGTGCTGAAGCTTTCTTT. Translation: CASSLALAGAEAFF. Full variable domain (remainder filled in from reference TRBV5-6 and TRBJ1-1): DAGVTQSPTHLIKTRGQQVTLRCSPKSGHDTVSWYQQALGQGPQFIFQYYEEEERQRGNFPDRFSGHQFPNYSSELNVNALLLGDSALYLCASSLALAGAEAFFGQGTRLTVV.

The DNA for the CDR3 is TGTGCCAGCAGCCAAGATAAGGGGAATCAGCCCCAGCATTTT. Protein product: CASSQDKGNQPQHF. V is TRBV4-2 and J is TRBJ1-5; the D gene is possibly TRBD1 (5 bases). Trimming took off 0 bases at V and 4 bases at J, with 7 bases between the two ends. CDR3 length equals 14 residues. Germline V gene lookup returns CDR1 LGHNA and CDR2 YNFKEQ.